This T cell receptor (beta chain) was captured in a study of identical twins. Overall study results and limits: Cord blood beta clonotypes that were abundant carried fewer insertions, and memory repertoires showed no such trend. Alpha sequences that were out-of-frame and twin-shared showed an excess of low generation probability. Models predicted less out-of-frame TCR alpha sharing in monozygotic twins than was found.

As to this clonotype: Its antigen is currently unknown.

Via MiXCR, TCRdb re-called the 5' RACE reads, giving one row per CDR3 protein. The table includes approximately 670,000 distinct CDR3 sequences, around 5.7% detected once. Only healthy Caucasians were included as donors. The source is a man between 18 and 35 years old in good health. Source material: naive T cells sorted from blood.

The CDR3 DNA is TGTGCCAGCAGCAAAGCGGGGCAGGGGAAAGATACGCAGTATTTT. Amino acid sequence: CASSKAGQGKDTQYF. This chain connects TRBV21-1 to TRBJ2-3; the table's D call TRBD1 went unverified against the DNA. TRBV21-1 is noted as a pseudogene. The CDR3 runs 15 residues.